This TCR beta chain was identified in a study of T cells in tuberculosis. Produced via immunoSEQ multiplex PCR; TCRdb's table is partial and in-frame only. The data show about 30,000 clones, 85% to 95% seen once. This CDR3 comprises 17 residues. Germline assignment: CDR1 MNHNS and CDR2 SASEGT. The V and J ends lost 0 bases and 0 bases respectively, with 12 bases between them. The sequenced sample consisted of PBMCs. The chain has TRBV6-1 and TRBJ1-3; D uncertain. This clonotype was sampled from a donor between 10 and 29 years old with latent tuberculosis or without tuberculosis infection. CDR3 sequence (DNA): TGTGCCAGCAGTGAAGCGCCTTTCCAGATCTCTGGAAACACCATATATTTT. It yields the protein CASSEAPFQISGNTIYF.